One and the same sample provided the 27 T cell receptor beta chains below, sequenced in a study of blood T cell repertoires in COVID-19 (dated by TCRdb to about 2020). The library was made by the immunoSEQ multiplex PCR assay. The table was pulled from immuneACCESS by TCRdb, which kept in-frame rearrangements only. Such tables lose some clones; where checked, under half of the loss comes from unresolved V genes, and the rest has no known cause. For this sample there are roughly 100,000 clones; approximately 72% appear just once. The ten largest clones capture 15% to 20% of the sample. The source material was peripheral blood. Every receptor here comes from a woman in her seventies with acute or convalescent COVID-19.

This clone has just a few counts. The V and J genes are TRBV15 and TRBJ1-2; possibly TRBD1 for D (5 bases). The CDR3 has 18 residues. Trimming took 3 bases from V and 1 from J, leaving 21 bases between them. Germline loops: CDR1 LNHNV, CDR2 YYDKDF (reference sequence). CDR3 sequence: CATSSGRVNLKVNYGYTF. The CDR3 DNA reads TGTGCCACCAGCAGCGGCAGGGTGAACTTGAAAGTTAACTATGGCTACACCTTC.

J is TRBJ2-5 and V is TRBV5-4; 9 positions agree with TRBD2. CDR1 is SGHNT, CDR2 YYREEE, per germline (reference sequence). The CDR3 covers 15 residues. With V trimmed by 4 bases and J by 4 bases, 8 bases remained unmatched. The DNA for the CDR3 is TGTGCCAGCAGCCCGGCGGGGGGGCCCGCAGAGACCCAGTACTTC. Translating it yields CASSPAGGPAETQYF.

The chain is built from TRBV7-9 and TRBJ1-1, with D possibly being TRBD1 (6 bases). CDR1 is SEHNR and CDR2 is FQNEAQ in the germline V gene (reference sequence). The CDR3 consists of 12 residues. V was cut by 6 bases and J by 3 bases, with 8 bases left in between. The CDR3 coding sequence is TGTGCCAGCAGTCAGGGGTACACTGAAGCTTTCTTT. The encoded protein is CASSQGYTEAFF.

This chain joins TRBV3-1 (or the pseudogene TRBV3-2) and TRBJ2-3; 16 bases are a match to TRBD2. CDR3 length: 17 amino acids. J gave up 5 bases and V 3 bases, and 5 bases lay outside the gene matches. CDR1 and CDR2 (germline): LGHDT, YNNKEL (reference sequence). CDR3 DNA sequence: TGTGCCAGCAGCCACCTCGGGACTAGCGGGGGGGAAGATACGCAGTATTTT. It codes for CASSHLGTSGGEDTQYF.

The CDR3 DNA reads TGTGCCAGCAGCTATGACAGGGGGCGAGGGTCACCCCTCCACTTT. Protein sequence: CASSYDRGRGSPLHF. V gene TRBV27 combines with J gene TRBJ1-6, with TRBD1 matching 10 bases. This CDR3 has 15 residues. The V and J ends lost 6 bases and 10 bases, in that order; junction bases with no gene match: 9. Germline CDR1 is MNHEY and CDR2 is SMNVEV (reference sequence).

This clone occurred once. The gene calls are TRBV6-5 and TRBJ1-3, with 7 bases lining up with TRBD1. Germline lookup yields CDR1 MNHEY and CDR2 SVGAGI. The V segment lost 6 bases and the J segment 7 bases; nucleotides outside the gene matches: 12. The CDR3 extends over 15 amino acids. CDR3 sequence reads: CASRSQGGLGNTIYF. DNA of the CDR3: TGTGCCAGCAGGTCGCAAGGGGGCCTCGGGAACACCATATATTTT.

A few counts support this clone. This rearrangement joins TRBV7-9 to TRBJ2-7, with 7 bases lining up with TRBD1. The CDR3 spans 13 residues. Germline V gene lookup returns CDR1 SEHNR and CDR2 FQNEAQ (reference sequence). After removal of 5 bases from V and 6 bases from J, the junction contained 7 bases not matched to a gene. CDR3 loop: CASSPGGLGEQYF. As DNA, the CDR3 is TGTGCCAGCAGCCCAGGGGGTCTAGGCGAGCAGTACTTC.

This CDR3 reads CASTGTLRNEKLFF. DNA of the CDR3: TGTGCCAGCACCGGGACTTTGAGAAATGAAAAACTGTTTTTT. The chain recombines TRBV2 with TRBJ1-4, with D perhaps TRBD1 (5 bases). The CDR3 spans 14 residues. Germline V gene data show CDR1 as SNHLY and CDR2 as FYNNEI. V was cut by 7 bases and J by 5 bases, with 14 bases left in between.

The chain employs TRBV2 and TRBJ1-2; D is uncertain. CDR1 and CDR2 (germline): SNHLY, FYNNEI. The V end was cut by 1 base, the J end by 5 bases, with 14 bases between. The CDR3 is made up of 15 amino acids. CDR3 region: CASSEGVWAQYGYTF. The CDR3 DNA reads TGTGCCAGCAGTGAAGGGGTCTGGGCTCAATATGGCTACACCTTC.

The V call is TRBV5-4, the J call TRBJ2-7, with 12 bases matching TRBD1. Losses at the gene ends were 10 bases for V and 6 bases for J; bases not matched to a gene: 17. This CDR3 has 16 amino acids. CDR1 is SGHNT and CDR2 is YYREEE in the germline V gene (reference sequence). CDR3 nucleotides: TGTGCCGGGGGGGACAGGGGGCGGCTGGGATCCATCGAGCAGTACTTC. Its protein is CAGGDRGRLGSIEQYF. Full variable domain (rest looked up from reference TRBV5-4 and TRBJ2-7): ETGVTQSPTHLIKTRGQQVTLRCSSQSGHNTVSWYQQALGQGPQFIFQYYREEENGRGNFPPRFSGLQFPNYSSELNVNALELDDSALYLCAGGDRGRLGSIEQYFGPGTRLTVT.

The chain couples TRBV11-3 to TRBJ2-1, with D tentatively TRBD2 (6 bases). This CDR3 spans 16 amino acids. Germline V lookup: CDR1 SGHNT, CDR2 YENEEA. Trimming took off 5 bases at V and 1 base at J, with 15 bases between the two ends. CDR3 DNA: TGTGCCAGCAGCGCCGCGGGAAGGAGGTCCTACAATGAGCAGTTCTTC. It encodes CASSAAGRRSYNEQFF.

The J gene is TRBJ1-6, the V gene TRBV4-3, with a possible D match to TRBD1 (6 bases). This CDR3 is built from 15 residues. The V gene's germline CDR1 is LGHNA and CDR2 YSLEER. V lost 0 bases, J lost 10 bases, and 13 bases lay in between. In DNA form, the CDR3 reads TGCGCCAGCAGCCAAGAGGCACAGGGTAAATCACCCCTCCACTTT. Its protein is CASSQEAQGKSPLHF.

The V and J genes are TRBV5-1 and TRBJ1-1; D remains ambiguous. From germline, CDR1 is SGHRS and CDR2 YFSETQ. The CDR3 is 14 residues long. V dropped 0 bases and J dropped 0 bases, with 6 bases sitting between them. The CDR3: CASSLVNLNTEAFF. CDR3 sequence (DNA): TGCGCCAGCAGCTTGGTAAATTTGAACACTGAAGCTTTCTTT.

The gene calls are TRBV6-6 and TRBJ2-1; D unresolved. CDR1 is MNHNY, CDR2 SVGAGI, per germline (reference sequence). The CDR3 runs 13 residues. V was cut by 4 bases and J by 3 bases, with 7 bases left in between. CDR3 amino acids: CASSLTYYNEQFF. The CDR3 DNA follows: TGTGCCAGCAGTTTAACCTACTACAATGAGCAGTTCTTC.

The rearrangement joins TRBV19 to TRBJ1-5; a possible D gene is TRBD1 (6 bases). CDR3 size: 14 residues. Trimming removed 5 bases from V and 4 bases from J, with 12 bases in between. Germline lookup yields CDR1 LNHDA and CDR2 SQIVND (reference sequence). This chain's CDR3 is CASSHQQGNQPQHF. CDR3 in DNA: TGTGCCAGTAGTCACCAACAGGGTAATCAGCCCCAGCATTTT.

J is TRBJ1-2 and V is TRBV28; D unresolved. Trimming took 5 bases from V and 8 from J, leaving 15 bases between them. Germline V gene lookup returns CDR1 MDHEN and CDR2 SYDVKM. The CDR3 is 13 amino acids. CDR3 DNA: TGTGCCAGCAGTAAAACCTCCTTGGGCGGCTACACCTTC. Amino acid sequence: CASSKTSLGGYTF.

V gene TRBV6-5 combines with J gene TRBJ1-4, with D maybe TRBD1 (6 bases). Germline-derived CDR1 and CDR2 are MNHEY and SVGAGI. V was trimmed by 8 bases and J by 8 bases, leaving 15 bases between them. This CDR3 has 13 residues. The CDR3 nucleotides are TGTGCCAGCGGGGGCAGGCACCTGGAAAAACTGTTTTTT. Amino acids: CASGGRHLEKLFF.

The V gene is TRBV5-4, the J gene TRBJ2-7; tentative D call: TRBD1 (5 bases). This CDR3 spans 14 amino acids. The V and J ends lost 1 base and 5 bases respectively, with 13 bases between them. Germline CDR1 reads SGHNT; CDR2 reads YYREEE (reference sequence). The CDR3 reads CASSLTQGTHEQYF. The CDR3 DNA is TGTGCCAGCAGCTTGACCCAGGGTACCCACGAGCAGTACTTC.

This clone was counted between two and nine times. The chain links TRBV18 to TRBJ1-2; 10 nucleotides line up with TRBD1. CDR1 KGHSH and CDR2 LQKENI come from the germline V gene. V trimming: 3 bases; J trimming: 2 bases; junction bases outside the gene matches: 9. This CDR3 contains 17 residues. The CDR3 loop is CASSPGARQGANYGYTF. The CDR3 coding sequence is TGTGCCAGCTCACCGGGGGCGAGACAGGGGGCCAACTATGGCTACACCTTC.

This chain connects TRBV28 to TRBJ1-2; weak D call: TRBD1 (5 bases). This CDR3 comprises 15 residues. Germline CDR1 reads MDHEN; CDR2 reads SYDVKM. V lost 5 bases and J 1 base, leaving 14 bases between the germline ends. The CDR3 loop is CASSLPGGSNYGYTF. The CDR3 DNA is TGTGCCAGCAGTCTACCGGGGGGGAGTAACTATGGCTACACCTTC.

Comments on this clone: A junction boundary mismatches the germline segment, possibly from a read error. This same CDR3 is encoded by further DNA sequences in the sample. V is TRBV6-2 or TRBV6-3 and J is TRBJ2-2, with 12 positions matching TRBD1. CDR3 length equals 16 residues. Looked up from germline, CDR1 is MNHEY and CDR2 is SVGEGT. The CDR3 region is CASSSGQGANTGELFF. DNA for the CDR3: TGCGCCAGCAGTTCGGGACAGGGGGCAAACACCGGGGAGCTGTTTTTT.

The chain has TRBV28 and TRBJ1-1; D might be TRBD1 (6 bases). The CDR3 consists of 14 residues. Trimming took 6 bases from V and 3 from J, leaving 14 bases between them. From germline, CDR1 is MDHEN and CDR2 SYDVKM. CDR3 sequence reads: CASRVQGGHTEAFF. The CDR3 bases are TGTGCCAGCAGAGTACAGGGCGGGCACACTGAAGCTTTCTTT.

V is TRBV11-2 and J is TRBJ2-1; D gene unclear. V lost 5 bases to trimming and J lost 2 bases, with 10 bases between them. There are 14 residues in the CDR3. Germline assignment: CDR1 SGHAT and CDR2 FQNNGV. CDR3 residues: CASSTRSAYNEQFF. CDR3 nucleotides: TGTGCCAGCAGCACTCGTTCGGCCTACAATGAGCAGTTCTTC.

This clone has just a few counts. The J gene is TRBJ1-2, the V gene TRBV5-1; 8 bases are shared with TRBD1. The CDR3 has 13 residues. CDR1 and CDR2 (germline): SGHRS, YFSETQ. V trimming: 3 bases; J trimming: 4 bases; junction bases outside the gene matches: 2. The CDR3 sequence: CASSSGQVYGYTF. Here the CDR3 DNA reads TGCGCCAGCAGCTCGGGACAGGTCTATGGCTACACCTTC.

This clone was seen a single time. The rearrangement joins TRBV6-4 to TRBJ1-1; TRBD1 matches at 8 bases. This CDR3 has 15 residues. The V and J ends lost 3 bases and 1 base, in that order; junction bases with no gene match: 4. The germline V gene has CDR1 MRHNA and CDR2 SNTAGT. CDR3: CASSDIGTGNTEAFF. The CDR3 DNA follows: TGTGCCAGCAGTGATATCGGGACAGGGAACACTGAAGCTTTCTTT.

The chain has TRBV5-1 and TRBJ2-1, with 7 bases matching TRBD1. The J segment lost 7 bases and the V segment lost 1 base, leaving 14 bases of the junction unmatched. The CDR3 has 17 amino acids. Germline CDR1 and CDR2: SGHRS and YFSETQ. The DNA of the CDR3 is TGCGCCAGCAGCTTGTCGCCCAAAAAGGGGGCGGCGAATGAGCAGTTCTTC. Its translation is CASSLSPKKGAANEQFF.

The genes are TRBV19 and TRBJ1-5; D is unresolved. There are 13 residues in the CDR3. In germline, CDR1 is LNHDA, CDR2 SQIVND (reference sequence). V shed 5 bases and J shed 7 bases, with 12 bases lying between them. As DNA, the CDR3 is TGTGCCAGTAGTCCCTCGGGAGGGCAGCCCCAGCATTTT. Protein: CASSPSGGQPQHF.